This TCR beta chain was found in a study of blood T cell repertoires in COVID-19. At the level of the study: Specimens from acute and convalescent COVID-19 originated in the United States, Italy and Spain. The cDNA or gDNA used as material had been derived from T cells, B-cell-depleted T cells, or PBMCs.

In the authors' methods: Amplified reference gene primers provided the basis for estimating nucleated cell counts. Using immunoSEQ multiplex PCR, the repertoire was profiled, and TCRdb retains in-frame clones only, with some absent. V, J and clone size derive from that table, while D and trimming were established from the DNA sequence. Of approximately 120,000 clones detected, around 81% appear once; the ten largest clones hold approximately 17%. Patients of the Seattle cohort, enrolled during active infection, were followed longitudinally. This CDR3 is built from 17 residues. The V gene lost 2 bases and the J gene lost 1 base, with 18 bases spanning the gap. The V gene's germline CDR1 is MNHNS and CDR2 SASEGT.

Sequenced sample: peripheral blood. The source of this sequence is a man between 25 and 39 years old with COVID-19, enrolled during active disease. This chain uses TRBV6-1 with TRBJ2-7; no clear D gene. CDR3 region: CASSERASFGSSYEQYF. For the CDR3, the DNA is TGTGCCAGCAGTGAAAGAGCCTCGTTCGGGTCTTCCTACGAGCAGTACTTC.